This T cell receptor beta chain was sequenced for a study of blood T cells in healthy people across ages. Deletions cut 3 bases from V and 4 bases from J, with 14 bases between. This CDR3 comprises 15 residues. This clonotype is a singleton in its sample. Alongside a J-beta primer mix, a sample-barcoded 5' primer served in a second PCR lasting 7 to 11 cycles. One entry per CDR3 protein, called by TCRdb with MiXCR from the 5' RACE reads. In the table there are hundreds of thousands of distinct CDR3 sequences, about 48% of which are singletons. The TCR originated in a man aged 30 to 39 in good health. This rearrangement joins TRBV12-3 or TRBV12-4 to TRBJ2-3; a possible D gene is TRBD1 (5 bases). The sequenced material came from blood. CDR3 loop: CASSLSRAPSDTQYF. The CDR3, as DNA: TGTGCCAGCAGTTTGTCCAGGGCCCCCTCAGATACGCAGTATTTT.